This T cell receptor beta chain appears in the sequencing data of a study of cytomegalovirus exposure and HLA in healthy donors. Study overall: Clustering assigned over 70% of the approximately 400 genotyped donors to the Caucasian-associated ancestry cluster.

The CDR3 contains 13 residues. Germline CDR1 and CDR2: SQVTM and ANQGSEA. Trimming cost V 7 bases and J 1 base; bases outside gene matches: 3. All donors participated as healthy donors of bone marrow. Remarks on this clone: The antigen is undetermined.

Study results and limitations: Analyzed later, most CMV-associated TCR beta chains appeared HLA-restricted.

Primers: 60 Vbeta forward and 13 Jbeta reverse. Assay: immunoSEQ multiplex PCR; the TCRdb copy retains only in-frame clones and omits some. The sample contains 150,000 to 200,000 clones, 82% of which appear only once. Sequencing used PBMCs. This clonotype originated in a woman between 18 and 29 years old in good health and CMV-seronegative. V and J are TRBV29-1 and TRBJ2-1, with TRBD2 identical over 8 bases. The CDR3 reads CSATSGSYNEQFF. CDR3 nucleotide sequence: TGCAGCGCAACTAGCGGATCCTACAATGAGCAGTTCTTC.